The next 17 T cell receptor beta chains were all read from a single sample in a study of blood T cells in healthy people across ages. Using a J-beta primer mix together with a sample-barcoded 5' primer, a second PCR was run for roughly 6 to 12 cycles. A single record per CDR3 protein comes from TCRdb applying MiXCR to the 5' RACE reads. The table shows about 970,000 distinct CDR3 sequences, with 51% occurring only once. Sequenced sample: blood. The origin of the receptors is a woman in her sixties in good health.

In its sample, this clonotype was seen a few times. The gene calls are TRBV7-7 and TRBJ2-6, with D unclear. CDR3 length: 15 amino acids. The ends were cut back, 3 bases at V and 1 base at J, with 7 bases in the middle. Germline loops: CDR1 SSHAT, CDR2 FNYEAQ (reference sequence). CDR3 sequence: CASSFSPSGANVLTF. The CDR3 DNA reads TGTGCCAGCAGCTTTTCCCCTTCTGGGGCCAACGTCCTGACTTTC.

This clonotype has just a few counts. V and J are TRBV29-1 and TRBJ1-5; D is ambiguous. The V end lost 6 bases, the J end lost 3 bases, and 12 bases lay between the germline ends. The CDR3 runs 13 residues. Looked up from germline, CDR1 is SQVTM and CDR2 is ANQGSEA. The CDR3 DNA sequence: TGCAGCGTCCGGGAAACCCCCAATCAGCCCCAGCATTTT. It specifies CSVRETPNQPQHF.

This clonotype was seen a single time. The gene calls are TRBV10-3 and TRBJ2-1; unclear D gene. The ends were cut back, 2 bases at V and 8 bases at J, with 19 bases in the middle. The germline V gene has CDR1 ENHRY and CDR2 SYGVKD. The CDR3 has 16 amino acids. The CDR3 DNA reads TGTGCCATCAGTGAGCTCGCGACGCGGTTCCGAGATGAGCAGTTCTTC. Translation: CAISELATRFRDEQFF.

This clonotype has just a few counts. V is TRBV7-8 and J is TRBJ2-7, with a weak D call TRBD1 (5 bases). The germline CDR1 and CDR2 sequences are SGHVS and FQNEAQ. The CDR3 runs to 13 residues. The V end was cut by 3 bases, the J end by 1 base, with 7 bases between. Here the CDR3 DNA reads TGTGCCAGCAGCTTCAGGGTTTCCTACGAGCAGTACTTC. The encoded protein is CASSFRVSYEQYF.

This clonotype was recorded a few times. The CDR3 DNA follows: TGTGCCAGCGGATCAACACGGGAGGTCCGTACAGATACGCAGTATTTT. This codes for CASGSTREVRTDTQYF. The chain is built from TRBV6-6 and TRBJ2-3; 7 bases map to TRBD2. Germline V CDR1 and CDR2: MNHNY, SVGAGI (reference sequence). There are 16 residues in the CDR3. V lost 8 bases to trimming and J lost 3 bases; unmatched junction nucleotides: 14.

The chain links TRBV7-2 to TRBJ1-2, with a possible D match to TRBD1 (5 bases). In germline, CDR1 is SGHTA, CDR2 FQGNSA. The length of the CDR3 is 14 residues. The ends were cut back, 7 bases at V and 6 bases at J, with 18 bases in the middle. This CDR3 reads CASTRASMGHGYTF. The DNA of the CDR3 is TGTGCCAGCACCCGGGCGTCCATGGGACATGGCTACACCTTC. Using reference TRBV7-2 and TRBJ1-2 for the parts outside the CDR3, the full variable domain is GAGVSQSPSNKVTEKGKDVELRCDPISGHTALYWYRQSLGQGLEFLIYFQGNSAPDKSGLPSDRFSAERTGGSVSTLTIQRTQQEDSAVYLCASTRASMGHGYTFGSGTRLTVV.

CDR3 coding DNA: TGTGCCAGCAGCCAAGAATGGGGCGCAGAGGATGGCTACACCTTC. Encoded protein: CASSQEWGAEDGYTF. The genes are TRBV3-1 and TRBJ1-2; weak D call: TRBD1 (5 bases). Germline V gene sequence: CDR1 LGHDT, CDR2 YNNKEL (reference sequence). V dropped 0 bases and J dropped 6 bases, with 14 bases sitting between them. The CDR3 sequence is 15 residues long.

This chain connects TRBV20-1 to TRBJ2-3; the D gene is possibly TRBD2 (6 bases). The CDR3 consists of 12 residues. Per the germline V gene, CDR1 is DFQATT and CDR2 is SNEGSKA (reference sequence). The CDR3 spells CVDSGSTDTQYF. CDR3 DNA: TGCGTAGACAGCGGGTCAACAGATACGCAGTATTTT.

The chain joins TRBV10-3 to TRBJ2-1; D remains ambiguous. V was clipped by 7 bases and J by 7 bases, with 11 bases between them. The germline CDR1 and CDR2 sequences are ENHRY and SYGVKD. The CDR3 covers 12 residues. CDR3: CAITTELNEQFF. CDR3 bases: TGTGCCATCACCACTGAGCTAAATGAGCAGTTCTTC.

This clonotype was counted only a few times. This chain connects TRBV28 to TRBJ2-3; TRBD2 agrees at 12 bases. The CDR3 has 17 amino acids. Germline CDR1 MDHEN, CDR2 SYDVKM. V was pared by 1 base and J by 6 bases, with 8 bases of the junction left unmatched. CDR3 sequence: CASSLLGTSGPGDTQYF. Here the CDR3 DNA reads TGTGCCAGCAGTTTATTAGGGACTAGCGGGCCTGGGGATACGCAGTATTTT.

The genes are TRBV10-3 and TRBJ2-1, with 8 bases aligning to TRBD2. After removal of 10 bases from V and 6 bases from J, the junction contained 11 bases not matched to a gene. Germline assignment: CDR1 ENHRY and CDR2 SYGVKD. This CDR3 has 14 residues. The CDR3 sequence is CATGAGEASNEQFF. CDR3 in DNA: TGTGCCACCGGAGCGGGAGAGGCTTCCAATGAGCAGTTCTTC.

The V call is TRBV20-1, the J call TRBJ2-7; 8 bases match TRBD2. Germline CDR1 reads DFQATT; CDR2 reads SNEGSKA (reference sequence). The CDR3 sequence is 15 residues long. With 0 bases clipped from V and 5 bases from J, the junction kept 9 bases outside the gene matches. The CDR3 loop is CSARDEGLVINEQYF. For the CDR3, the DNA is TGCAGTGCTAGAGATGAGGGACTAGTCATCAACGAGCAGTACTTC.

Concerning this clonotype itself: This may be a read error: a much more frequent sequence differs by one nucleotide. The genes are TRBV6-5 and TRBJ2-4, with TRBD2 as a possible D gene (6 bases). The J call is in doubt because the DNA end fits TRBJ2-7 better. Germline-derived CDR1 and CDR2 are MNHEY and SVGAGI. The CDR3 consists of 15 residues. The CDR3 here is CASSRDQRGSREQYF. CDR3 DNA sequence: TGTGCCAGCAGTCGGGACCAACGGGGGTCTCGCGAGCAGTACTTC.

V usage is TRBV20-1 and J usage is TRBJ1-4, with a possible D match to TRBD1 (5 bases). The CDR3 is made up of 16 amino acids. Germline V CDR1 and CDR2: DFQATT, SNEGSKA (reference sequence). The V gene lost 3 bases and the J gene lost 6 bases, with 20 bases spanning the gap. Here the CDR3 DNA reads TGCAGTGCTAGTAGCAGTTTATACTGGGGGGATGAAAAACTGTTTTTT. Translating it yields CSASSSLYWGDEKLFF.

The DNA of the CDR3 is TGCAGTGCTAGACAACATCGGACTAGCGGGTCCGACAATGAGCAGTTCTTC. Amino acids: CSARQHRTSGSDNEQFF. This chain uses TRBV20-1 with TRBJ2-1, with 11 bases aligning to TRBD2. The CDR3 has 17 amino acids. Germline values: CDR1 DFQATT, CDR2 SNEGSKA (reference sequence). Trimming took 2 bases from V and 5 from J; bases not matched to a gene: 11.

The rearrangement links TRBV20-1 to TRBJ2-7; D unclear. Trimming stripped 6 bases from V and 2 bases from J, with 5 bases between. The CDR3 runs 10 residues. Germline CDR1 is DFQATT and CDR2 is SNEGSKA (reference sequence). CDR3 nucleotide sequence: TGCAGTGCCCAACCCTACGAGCAGTACTTC. Translating it yields CSAQPYEQYF.

This clonotype has a handful of counts. CDR3 sequence (DNA): TGTGCCAGCAGCTTACCAGGGGACTATAATTCACCCCTCCACTTT. It is translated as CASSLPGDYNSPLHF. The V and J genes are TRBV7-9 and TRBJ1-6; weak D call: TRBD1 (6 bases). Germline CDR1 is SEHNR and CDR2 is FQNEAQ (reference sequence). The CDR3 contains 15 residues. The V and J ends lost 2 bases and 3 bases respectively, with 8 bases between them.